Here is one T cell receptor beta chain with its context. Its target is unknown. A much larger clone differs from this one at a single base, so this may be a read error. The data originate from a study of identical twins. Study-wide points: Models, which agreed with sharing between unrelated individuals, nonetheless underestimated the out-of-frame TCR alpha sharing seen in monozygotic twins.

V dropped 6 bases and J dropped 11 bases, with 19 bases sitting between them. CDR3 length: 13 amino acids. Germline V gives CDR1 SGHAT, CDR2 FQDESV (reference sequence). In TCRdb, the 5' RACE reads were re-called with MiXCR into one record per CDR3 protein. The table includes 1,800,000 or so distinct CDR3 sequences, about 32% detected once. The receptor's source is a newborn girl in good health. The sequenced material came from cord blood. J is TRBJ2-5 and V is TRBV11-1, with a possible D match to TRBD1 (5 bases). For the CDR3, the DNA is TGTGCCAGCAGGATTTTAGACAGCAATGAGCAGTACTTC. It translates to CASRILDSNEQYF.